These 4 T cell receptor beta chains were all obtained from the same sample, sequenced in a study of identical twins. TCRdb analysed the 5' RACE reads with MiXCR anew, one entry per CDR3 protein. Of some 320,000 distinct CDR3 sequences in the sample, 9% to 15% were seen once. These data also formed part of another study, on yellow fever vaccine responses in identical twins.

The sequenced sample was CD8+ T cells sorted from blood. The receptor set was obtained from a woman aged 18-29 years in good health.

This rearrangement joins TRBV12-3 or TRBV12-4 to TRBJ1-4; tentatively, D is TRBD1 (5 bases). Trimming left V 6 bases short and J 8 bases short, with 7 bases between. The CDR3 is made up of 11 amino acids. The CDR3 nucleotides read TGTGCCAGCAGCGAGGGGGAAAAACTGTTTTTT. Protein product: CASSEGEKLFF.

The J gene is TRBJ2-5, the V gene TRBV7-9, with unresolved D. The CDR3 sequence is 13 residues long. Trimming shortened V by 4 bases and J by 6 bases, and 12 bases separated the two germline ends. Germline-derived CDR1 and CDR2 are SEHNR and FQNEAQ (reference sequence). The CDR3, as DNA: TGTGCCAGCAGCTCCGCTTTGGATCAGACCCAGTACTTC. Protein product: CASSSALDQTQYF.

In this sample, this clonotype turned up a few times. V is TRBV7-3 and J is TRBJ2-3, with a possible D match to TRBD1 (6 bases). Trimming cost V 2 bases and J 6 bases, with 9 bases left between them. The CDR3 extends over 13 amino acids. Germline-derived CDR1 and CDR2 are SGHTA and FQGTGA. The CDR3 loop is CASSLWGPDTQYF. CDR3 bases: TGTGCCAGCAGCTTATGGGGGCCCGATACGCAGTATTTT. The full variable domain, completed using reference TRBV7-3 and TRBJ2-3, is GAGVSQTPSNKVTEKGKYVELRCDPISGHTALYWYRQSLGQGPEFLIYFQGTGAADDSGLPNDRFFAVRPEGSVSTLKIQRTERGDSAVYLCASSLWGPDTQYFGPGTRLTVL.

This chain connects TRBV20-1 to TRBJ2-1, with D perhaps being TRBD1 or TRBD2 (5 bases each). V lost 1 base, J lost 5 bases, and 18 bases lay in between. From germline, CDR1 is DFQATT and CDR2 SNEGSKA (reference sequence). The CDR3 runs 16 residues. CDR3 bases: TGCAGTGCTAGAGGCCCCGTCGGGGCGGGTAACAATGAGCAGTTCTTC. Translation gives CSARGPVGAGNNEQFF.